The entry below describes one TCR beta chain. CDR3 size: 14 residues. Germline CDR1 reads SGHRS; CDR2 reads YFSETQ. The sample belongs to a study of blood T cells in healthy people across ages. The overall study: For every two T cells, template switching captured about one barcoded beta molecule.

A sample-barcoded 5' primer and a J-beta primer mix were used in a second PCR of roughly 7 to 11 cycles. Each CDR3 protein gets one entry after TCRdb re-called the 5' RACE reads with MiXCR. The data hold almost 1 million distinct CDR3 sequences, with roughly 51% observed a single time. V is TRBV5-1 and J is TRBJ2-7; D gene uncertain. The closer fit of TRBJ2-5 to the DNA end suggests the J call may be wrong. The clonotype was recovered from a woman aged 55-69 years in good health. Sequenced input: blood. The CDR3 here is CASSLNTVGETQYF. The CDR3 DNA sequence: TGCGCCAGCAGCTTGAATACCGTAGGGGAGACCCAGTACTTC.